This section outlines one TCR beta chain sequence together with its context. The sample belongs to a study of T cell responses to AZD1222 COVID-19 vaccine. Germline assignment: CDR1 GTSNPN and CDR2 SVGIG (reference sequence). This CDR3 spans 12 amino acids. V was shortened by 1 base and J by 7 bases, with 5 bases between the two germline ends. TCRdb's copy holds only in-frame clones and misses some; the assay was immunoSEQ multiplex PCR. The sample includes about 160,000 clones, just over 90% of them seen just once. This chain joins TRBV30 and TRBJ1-6; the D is unclear. The origin of this receptor is an adult who received the AZD1222 COVID-19 vaccine. Sequencing was performed on peripheral blood, taken 28 days after the second AZD1222 dose. CDR3 region: CAWSGWNSPLHF. DNA of the CDR3: TGTGCCTGGAGTGGGTGGAATTCACCCCTCCACTTT. The full variable domain, with the rest looked up from reference TRBV30 and TRBJ1-6, is SQTIHQWPATLVQPVGSPLSLECTVEGTSNPNLYWYRQAAGRGLQLLFYSVGIGQISSEVPQNLSASRPQDRQFILSSKKLLLSDSGFYLCAWSGWNSPLHFGNGTRLTVT.